The 5 T cell receptor beta chains in this list originate from one sample, sequenced in a study of blood T cell repertoires in COVID-19. TCRdb's table, derived via immunoSEQ multiplex PCR, lists solely in-frame clones and lacks some. Of around 290,000 clones in the sample, 80% to 95% are singletons; the top ten hold around 2.2%. The sequencing sample was made of peripheral blood. These receptors came from a woman aged 25 to 39 with COVID-19, enrolled during active disease.

The chain combines TRBV14 with TRBJ2-2; TRBD1 matches at 7 bases. V was pared by 4 bases and J by 6 bases, with 2 bases of the junction left unmatched. Germline values: CDR1 SGHDN, CDR2 FVKESK. The CDR3 is 13 residues long. DNA for the CDR3: TGTGCCAGCAGCCTAGGGGGCTCCGGGGAGCTGTTTTTT. Amino acid sequence: CASSLGGSGELFF.

The J gene is TRBJ2-7, the V gene TRBV4-2, with a tentative D call TRBD2 (5 bases). The germline gives CDR1 LGHNA, CDR2 YNFKEQ. Trimming shortened V by 4 bases and J by 2 bases, and 21 bases separated the two germline ends. The CDR3 covers 17 residues. The CDR3 reads CASSRLSGRLLTYEQYF. CDR3 nucleotides: TGTGCCAGCAGCCGTCTGAGCGGCAGACTACTTACCTACGAGCAGTACTTC.

The CDR3 sequence is CASSIPGSFEQYF. The CDR3 coding sequence is TGTGCCAGTAGTATTCCGGGTAGTTTCGAGCAGTACTTC. The genes are TRBV19 and TRBJ2-7; no clear D gene. The CDR3 covers 13 residues. Trimming shortened V by 3 bases and J by 6 bases, and 12 bases separated the two germline ends. CDR1 is LNHDA and CDR2 is SQIVND in the germline V gene (reference sequence).

The chain has TRBV19 and TRBJ2-1, with 8 bases fitting TRBD2. CDR3 length: 16 residues. V lost 3 bases to trimming and J lost 0 bases; unmatched junction nucleotides: 4. CDR1 is LNHDA, CDR2 SQIVND, per germline (reference sequence). CDR3 bases: TGTGCCAGTAGTATCTCAAGCGGGAGCTCCTACAATGAGCAGTTCTTC. It encodes CASSISSGSSYNEQFF.

This clone was picked up one time. The gene calls are TRBV19 and TRBJ1-2; 8 nucleotides agree with TRBD1. J gave up 6 bases and V 5 bases, and 5 bases lay outside the gene matches. Per the germline V gene, CDR1 is LNHDA and CDR2 is SQIVND (reference sequence). The CDR3 consists of 13 residues. The CDR3 here is CASSLGRGHGYTF. In DNA, the CDR3 is TGTGCCAGTAGTCTAGGCAGGGGGCATGGCTACACCTTC.